The entry below describes one T cell receptor (beta chain). The antigen is undetermined. In germline, CDR1 is SGHDT, CDR2 YYEEEE. Trimming took 2 bases from V and 5 from J, leaving 14 bases between them. CDR3 length: 14 amino acids. This record comes from a study of identifying expanded T cells in peripheral blood. Here immunoSEQ multiplex PCR was the method, and the copy in TCRdb shows in-frame clones only, minus some. In the table there are approximately 130,000 clones, around 88% of which are singletons. Study-level findings and limits: Over approximately two and four weeks, about 17 and 20 clones changed, versus 1.2 between replicates. Across healthy donors, higher total template counts meant significantly greater approximately two-week count variance.

No infections or other immune events were documented during collection. The genes are TRBV5-6 and TRBJ2-7, with D perhaps matching TRBD2 (6 bases). The sequenced sample was blood. This receptor was obtained from a person aged 18 to 75 in good health. The CDR3 nucleotides read TGTGCCAGCAGCTTACGGGGGTTTCAGGACGAGCAGTACTTC. Translation: CASSLRGFQDEQYF.